The 25 T cell receptor beta chains in this list originate from one sample, sequenced in a study of T cell responses to AZD1222 COVID-19 vaccine. The assay was immunoSEQ multiplex PCR, and TCRdb's table has in-frame clones only and misses some. The sample contains fewer than 90,000 clones, about 88% of which appear only once. The material was peripheral blood, obtained 28 days after the second AZD1222 dose. The receptors stem from an adult who received the AZD1222 COVID-19 vaccine.

This chain uses TRBV11-2 with TRBJ1-1; 10 positions agree with TRBD1. The CDR3 is made up of 16 amino acids. The J segment lost 0 bases and the V segment lost 3 bases, leaving 4 bases of the junction unmatched. From germline, CDR1 is SGHAT and CDR2 FQNNGV. The CDR3 reads CASSLSGTGVNTEAFF. CDR3 bases: TGTGCCAGCAGCTTGTCCGGGACAGGGGTGAACACTGAAGCTTTCTTT. Using reference TRBV11-2 and TRBJ1-1 for the parts outside the CDR3, the full variable domain is EAGVAQSPRYKIIEKRQSVAFWCNPISGHATLYWYQQILGQGPKLLIQFQNNGVVDDSQLPKDRFSAERLKGVDSTLKIQPAKLEDSAVYLCASSLSGTGVNTEAFFGQGTRLTVV.

CDR3 region: CASSEGGLRADTQYF. The CDR3 DNA reads TGTGCCAGCAGTGAGGGTGGTCTGCGGGCAGATACGCAGTATTTT. The rearrangement links TRBV6-4 to TRBJ2-3; TRBD2 might be the D (5 bases). Germline lookup yields CDR1 MRHNA and CDR2 SNTAGT. V was shortened by 3 bases and J by 4 bases, with 14 bases between the two germline ends. This CDR3 region has 15 residues.

This rearrangement joins TRBV4-2 to TRBJ2-5; D not certain. The CDR3 loop spans 15 amino acids. Trimming took 0 bases from V and 4 from J, leaving 12 bases between them. Germline V gene data show CDR1 as LGHNA and CDR2 as YNFKEQ. Written as DNA, the CDR3 is TGTGCCAGCAGCCAAGATTCCCGGACCTCAGAGACCCAGTACTTC. This sequence encodes CASSQDSRTSETQYF.

The chain joins TRBV7-9 to TRBJ2-2; TRBD1 might be the D (5 bases). This CDR3 comprises 16 residues. Trimming shortened V by 5 bases and J by 1 base, and 14 bases separated the two germline ends. Per the germline V gene, CDR1 is SEHNR and CDR2 is FQNEAQ (reference sequence). CDR3 bases: TGTGCCAGCAGCAAGCCAGGGAACAGGAACACCGGGGAGCTGTTTTTT. This encodes CASSKPGNRNTGELFF.

V usage is TRBV7-3 and J usage is TRBJ2-3; 10 bases are shared with TRBD2. With V trimmed by 6 bases and J by 4 bases, 4 bases remained unmatched. This CDR3 contains 14 residues. CDR1 and CDR2 (germline): SGHTA, FQGTGA. For the CDR3, the DNA is TGTGCCAGCAGAGAAGCGGGGGGGCCAGATACGCAGTATTTT. Translation: CASREAGGPDTQYF. Filled out from reference TRBV7-3 and TRBJ2-3, the complete variable domain reads GAGVSQTPSNKVTEKGKYVELRCDPISGHTALYWYRQSLGQGPEFLIYFQGTGAADDSGLPNDRFFAVRPEGSVSTLKIQRTERGDSAVYLCASREAGGPDTQYFGPGTRLTVL.

The chain is built from TRBV30 and TRBJ1-1; D not certain. Trimming removed 4 bases from V and 2 bases from J, with 11 bases in between. Per the germline V gene, CDR1 is GTSNPN and CDR2 is SVGIG (reference sequence). The CDR3 length is 13 residues. The CDR3 reads CAWKLHFNTEAFF. For the CDR3, the DNA is TGTGCCTGGAAGCTACACTTCAACACTGAAGCTTTCTTT.

The chain links TRBV5-1 to TRBJ1-1; tentatively, D is TRBD1 (5 bases). The V gene's germline CDR1 is SGHRS and CDR2 YFSETQ. The CDR3 is 15 residues long. Trimming shortened V by 4 bases and J by 11 bases, and 24 bases separated the two germline ends. CDR3 coding DNA: TGCGCCAGCAGCCGAATGGAATACTCCGGGGGTGAGGCTTTCTTT. It encodes CASSRMEYSGGEAFF. The whole variable domain, remainder taken from reference TRBV5-1 and TRBJ1-1, is KAGVTQTPRYLIKTRGQQVTLSCSPISGHRSVSWYQQTPGQGLQFLFEYFSETQRNKGNFPGRFSGRQFSNSRSEMNVSTLELGDSALYLCASSRMEYSGGEAFFGQGTRLTVV.

V and J are TRBV27 and TRBJ1-1, with D unresolved. CDR3 length: 12 residues. V gave up 6 bases and J gave up 1 base, with 6 bases separating them. Germline lookup yields CDR1 MNHEY and CDR2 SMNVEV (reference sequence). CDR3 DNA: TGTGCCAGCAGGGGTAGGAACACTGAAGCTTTCTTT. Protein: CASRGRNTEAFF.

V gene TRBV2 combines with J gene TRBJ2-3; D possibly matches TRBD1 or TRBD2 (5 bases each). This CDR3 is 14 amino acids long. CDR1 SNHLY and CDR2 FYNNEI come from the germline V gene. V gave up 6 bases and J gave up 1 base, with 11 bases separating them. This CDR3 reads CASRARGGTDTQYF. Here the CDR3 DNA reads TGTGCCAGCAGGGCGAGGGGTGGCACAGATACGCAGTATTTT.

CDR3 bases: TGTGCCAGCAGCGTAGTTTACGGGGTTAACAATGAGCAGTTCTTC. It is translated as CASSVVYGVNNEQFF. The chain joins TRBV9 to TRBJ2-1; D is perhaps TRBD2 (5 bases). With 0 bases removed from V and 5 bases from J, the gap between germline ends came to 12 bases. There are 15 residues in the CDR3. CDR1 and CDR2 from the germline V gene are SGDLS and YYNGEE.

V and J are TRBV24-1 and TRBJ2-1, with D maybe TRBD1 (6 bases). The V end was cut by 4 bases, the J end by 8 bases, with 14 bases between. There are 14 residues in the CDR3. CDR1 is KGHDR and CDR2 is SFDVKD in the germline V gene. CDR3 bases: TGTGCCACCAGTGACGGCCAGGGGTGGGATGAGCAGTTCTTC. The encoded protein is CATSDGQGWDEQFF.

This clone was recorded many times. The chain has TRBV5-1 and TRBJ1-4; D gene uncertain. The V gene's germline CDR1 is SGHRS and CDR2 YFSETQ. The V and J ends lost 4 bases and 3 bases respectively, with 10 bases between them. The CDR3 consists of 14 residues. CDR3 region: CASSEVGANEKLFF. The CDR3 DNA follows: TGCGCCAGCAGCGAGGTTGGGGCTAATGAAAAACTGTTTTTT.

This clone came up once. The chain employs TRBV5-1 and TRBJ2-3; TRBD1 is a possible D gene (6 bases). Germline lookup yields CDR1 SGHRS and CDR2 YFSETQ. The CDR3 is 14 residues long. Trimming stripped 4 bases from V and 2 bases from J, with 11 bases between. DNA for the CDR3: TGCGCCAGCAGCCTGGACAGTGCCACAGATACGCAGTATTTT. Its translation: CASSLDSATDTQYF.

The chain recombines TRBV6-5 with TRBJ2-2; 10 bases line up with TRBD1. Germline values: CDR1 MNHEY, CDR2 SVGAGI. The CDR3 has 15 residues. Trimming cost V 8 bases and J 3 bases; bases outside gene matches: 6. The CDR3 bases are TGTGCCAGCCGCTCGGACAGGGGGTACACCGGGGAGCTGTTTTTT. Protein: CASRSDRGYTGELFF.

V and J are TRBV28 and TRBJ2-7; 9 nucleotides line up with TRBD2. The CDR3 is 14 amino acids. Trimming cost V 9 bases and J 1 base; bases outside gene matches: 7. CDR1 is MDHEN, CDR2 SYDVKM, per germline. The CDR3 region has the DNA TGTGCCAGTAATAGCGGGGGAGTATCCTACGAGCAGTACTTC. It yields the protein CASNSGGVSYEQYF.

The chain recombines TRBV27 with TRBJ1-2; D is undetermined. Trimming shortened V by 3 bases and J by 2 bases, and 1 base separated the two germline ends. There are 11 residues in the CDR3. Germline V gives CDR1 MNHEY, CDR2 SMNVEV (reference sequence). CDR3 sequence: CASSLNYGYTF. The CDR3 nucleotides are TGTGCCAGCAGTTTGAACTATGGCTACACCTTC.

The chain links TRBV6-1 to TRBJ2-7, with D perhaps TRBD2 (6 bases). V lost 3 bases, J lost 0 bases, and 12 bases lay in between. CDR1 and CDR2 (germline): MNHNS, SASEGT. The length of the CDR3 is 15 residues. The CDR3 DNA reads TGTGCCAGCAGTGATCGCGGGGCCTTCTCCTACGAGCAGTACTTC. It encodes CASSDRGAFSYEQYF.

J is TRBJ1-2 and V is TRBV2; unclear D gene. The V end was cut by 4 bases, the J end by 1 base, with 13 bases between. This CDR3 is 15 amino acids long. Germline V gene sequence: CDR1 SNHLY, CDR2 FYNNEI. CDR3: CASSVEDGLNYGYTF. The CDR3 coding sequence is TGTGCCAGCAGTGTCGAAGACGGTCTTAACTATGGCTACACCTTC.

V gene TRBV5-4 combines with J gene TRBJ2-7; the D gene is possibly TRBD1 (6 bases). The CDR3 loop spans 12 amino acids. The germline V gene has CDR1 SGHNT and CDR2 YYREEE (reference sequence). Trimming cost V 3 bases and J 5 bases, with 9 bases left between them. The CDR3 coding sequence is TGTGCCAGCAGCTGGACAGCTAACGAGCAGTACTTC. Translation gives CASSWTANEQYF.

The chain employs TRBV27 and TRBJ2-1, with a possible D match to TRBD1 (7 bases). Trimming took 6 bases from V and 2 from J, leaving 17 bases between them. The CDR3 sequence is 16 residues long. The germline V gene encodes CDR1 MNHEY and CDR2 SMNVEV (reference sequence). CDR3 sequence reads: CASSINGGGAYNEQFF. The CDR3 coding sequence is TGTGCCAGCAGCATTAATGGAGGGGGCGCCTACAATGAGCAGTTCTTC.

This chain joins TRBV12-5 and TRBJ2-3; 9 bases line up with TRBD2. V lost 6 bases to trimming and J lost 7 bases; unmatched junction nucleotides: 8. Germline CDR1 LGHNT, CDR2 FRNRAP. The CDR3 has 14 residues. CDR3 coding DNA: TGTGCTAGTGGAGCTAGCGGGGCGGCAAATACGCAGTATTTT. Translation gives CASGASGAANTQYF. Full variable domain (outside the CDR3, taken from reference TRBV12-5 and TRBJ2-3): DARVTQTPRHKVTEMGQEVTMRCQPILGHNTVFWYRQTMMQGLELLAYFRNRAPLDDSGMPKDRFSAEMPDATLATLKIQPSEPRDSAVYFCASGASGAANTQYFGPGTRLTVL.

The gene calls are TRBV5-1 and TRBJ2-2, with D maybe TRBD2 (6 bases). Germline-derived CDR1 and CDR2 are SGHRS and YFSETQ. CDR3 length: 14 amino acids. Trimming left V 4 bases short and J 8 bases short, with 15 bases between. The chain's CDR3 is CASSERAGGGELFF. CDR3 in DNA: TGCGCCAGCAGCGAGCGGGCAGGCGGAGGGGAGCTGTTTTTT.

The chain links TRBV2 to TRBJ1-6; D may be TRBD1 (5 bases). V was cut by 4 bases and J by 6 bases, with 13 bases left in between. The CDR3 is 15 residues long. CDR1 and CDR2 from the germline V gene are SNHLY and FYNNEI. The CDR3 spells CASSGGGAGNSPLHF. The CDR3 DNA reads as TGTGCCAGCAGTGGGGGAGGGGCGGGTAATTCACCCCTCCACTTT.

V is TRBV4-1 and J is TRBJ1-1, with a tentative D call TRBD1 (5 bases). The CDR3 is 12 amino acids. Germline CDR1 reads MGHRA; CDR2 reads YSYEKL. V was cut by 3 bases and J by 7 bases, with 9 bases left in between. The CDR3 nucleotides are TGCGCCAGCAGCCATTGGAGGGGTGAAGCTTTCTTT. Protein: CASSHWRGEAFF.

This clone has a single count. V usage is TRBV4-1 and J usage is TRBJ1-3; no clear D. Germline V gene data show CDR1 as MGHRA and CDR2 as YSYEKL. The CDR3 spans 16 residues. V was pared by 2 bases and J by 0 bases, with 11 bases between. CDR3 DNA sequence: TGCGCCAGCAGCCAAAACACGGCCAGCTCTGGAAACACCATATATTTT. This encodes CASSQNTASSGNTIYF.